The present entry profiles one T cell receptor beta chain with its context. What it binds is unknown. Patients with Susac syndrome met diagnostic criteria that were recently defined for definite or probable disease. This specimen belongs to a study of CD8 T cells in Susac syndrome. Study overall: When blood was collected, patients with Susac syndrome were therapy-naive, were taking corticosteroids, or were receiving intravenous immunoglobulin alone.

A quantity of about 0.5 to 1 ug RNA underwent reverse transcription using random hexamers. The amplification used immunoSEQ multiplex PCR on TCR beta CDR3; it spanned 54 Vbeta and 13 Jbeta. TCRdb re-derived calls from the immunoSEQ multiplex PCR reads in MiXCR, one entry per CDR3 protein. The profile shows 210,000 or so distinct CDR3 sequences, roughly 93% of them singletons. General study results and limits: A relatively small number of individuals underwent TCR sequencing and HLA analysis.

Germline lookup yields CDR1 MGHRA and CDR2 YSYEKL. This CDR3 has 16 amino acids. Trimming at V came to 1 base and at J to 5 bases, leaving 10 bases not matched to a gene. The chain is built from TRBV4-1 and TRBJ2-5, with TRBD2 matching over 7 bases. Sequenced sample: CD4+ T cells from PBMCs. The source is a human donor with Susac syndrome. DNA for the CDR3: TGCGCCAGCAGCCAAGTAGGGAGGGAGGGAGGGGAGACCCAGTACTTC. It yields the protein CASSQVGREGGETQYF.